This T cell receptor (beta chain) was sequenced during a study of OX40 agonist ivuxolimab in advanced cancers. Overall study context: Patients were dosed with the agonistic anti-OX40 (CD134) antibody ivuxolimab. Intravenous ivuxolimab was administered to patients every 2 weeks at 0.01 to 10 mg/kg.

Study outcomes and limitations: Averaged across samples, CD8+ T cells carried more expanded clones than CD4+ did.

Only in-frame clones appear in the TCRdb table, and some are missing; sequencing was by immunoSEQ multiplex PCR. The data hold about 50,000 clones, with approximately 85% observed a single time. The CDR3 runs 18 residues. The junction had 13 bases not matched to a gene; V was cut back by 2 bases and J by 0 bases. CDR1 SQVTM and CDR2 ANQGSEA come from the germline V gene. With respect to this clone: What it binds is unknown.

The clonotype comes from an adult with an advanced solid tumor such as melanoma, head and neck, liver or kidney cancer. The V call is TRBV29-1, the J call TRBJ2-3, with 8 nucleotides matching TRBD2. The starting material was CD4+ or CD8+ T cells sorted from blood, obtained in a trial of the OX40 agonist ivuxolimab. CDR3 DNA: TGCAGCGTTGAAAGGTTTTTCCAACGACTAGCGAGCACAGATACGCAGTATTTT. Its translation is CSVERFFQRLASTDTQYF.